A single sample is the source of the 21 T cell receptor beta chains below, sequenced in a study of blood T cell repertoires in COVID-19. Measured with immunoSEQ multiplex PCR; TCRdb has only the in-frame clones, and not every one. The repertoire holds around 170,000 clones, with less than 85% as singletons. The source material was PBMCs or T cells enriched from blood (not recorded which). These receptors originate from a man aged 50 or older who had recovered from COVID-19.

This chain connects TRBV28 to TRBJ1-5; 11 nucleotides agree with TRBD1. The V and J ends lost 4 bases and 4 bases, in that order; junction bases with no gene match: 3. This CDR3 is 15 amino acids long. CDR1 and CDR2 from the germline V gene are MDHEN and SYDVKM. CDR3 protein: CASSSGDRGNQPQHF. The CDR3, as DNA: TGTGCCAGCAGTTCAGGGGACAGGGGGAATCAGCCCCAGCATTTT. Full variable domain (remainder filled in from reference TRBV28 and TRBJ1-5): DVKVTQSSRYLVKRTGEKVFLECVQDMDHENMFWYRQDPGLGLRLIYFSYDVKMKEKGDIPEGYSVSREKKERFSLILESASTNQTSMYLCASSSGDRGNQPQHFGDGTRLSIL.

The V call is TRBV5-4, the J call TRBJ2-2; unclear D gene. The CDR3 runs 15 residues. V shed 3 bases and J shed 1 base, with 10 bases lying between them. The germline V gene has CDR1 SGHNT and CDR2 YYREEE (reference sequence). The DNA of the CDR3 is TGTGCCAGCAGCTATGGTCAGTTGAACACCGGGGAGCTGTTTTTT. Its protein is CASSYGQLNTGELFF. The full variable domain, completed using reference TRBV5-4 and TRBJ2-2, is ETGVTQSPTHLIKTRGQQVTLRCSSQSGHNTVSWYQQALGQGPQFIFQYYREEENGRGNFPPRFSGLQFPNYSSELNVNALELDDSALYLCASSYGQLNTGELFFGEGSRLTVL.

This sequence joins TRBV7-9 and TRBJ1-4, with D unclear. The ends were cut back, 6 bases at V and 5 bases at J, with 16 bases in the middle. In germline, CDR1 is SEHNR, CDR2 FQNEAQ (reference sequence). This CDR3 contains 15 residues. CDR3 loop: CASSPHEAGNEKLFF. The DNA for the CDR3 is TGTGCCAGCAGTCCCCACGAGGCGGGGAATGAAAAACTGTTTTTT. The variable domain in full, completed from reference TRBV7-9 and TRBJ1-4, reads DTGVSQNPRHKITKRGQNVTFRCDPISEHNRLYWYRQTLGQGPEFLTYFQNEAQLEKSRLLSDRFSAERPKGSFSTLEIQRTEQGDSAMYLCASSPHEAGNEKLFFGSGTQLSVL.

The CDR3 spells CAIWGGSITDTQYF. The CDR3 DNA sequence: TGTGCCATCTGGGGGGGTTCAATCACAGATACGCAGTATTTT. This chain connects TRBV10-3 to TRBJ2-3; 7 nucleotides align to TRBD2. From germline, CDR1 is ENHRY and CDR2 SYGVKD. With 8 bases clipped from V and 2 bases from J, the junction kept 7 bases outside the gene matches. The CDR3 runs 14 residues.

This chain uses TRBV29-1 with TRBJ2-7, with a tentative D call TRBD1 (6 bases). The CDR3 is 13 amino acids. Germline V CDR1 and CDR2: SQVTM, ANQGSEA. The V gene lost 4 bases and the J gene lost 0 bases, with 10 bases spanning the gap. The CDR3 sequence: CSVARGNSYEQYF. Written as DNA, the CDR3 is TGCAGCGTTGCAAGGGGGAACTCCTACGAGCAGTACTTC.

This rearrangement joins TRBV28 to TRBJ1-2, with 8 bases lining up with TRBD1. The CDR3 loop spans 18 amino acids. Germline V CDR1 and CDR2: MDHEN, SYDVKM. J lost 2 bases, V lost 4 bases, and 15 bases had no gene match. The CDR3 here is CASSSGGGRGPINYGYTF. CDR3 coding DNA: TGTGCCAGCAGTTCAGGGGGTGGCAGGGGGCCAATCAACTATGGCTACACCTTC.

V usage is TRBV28 and J usage is TRBJ2-3; 7 bases fit TRBD1. Germline-derived CDR1 and CDR2 are MDHEN and SYDVKM. V lost 2 bases, J lost 4 bases, and 6 bases stayed unmatched. The CDR3 runs to 15 residues. CDR3 amino acids: CASSLKTGYSDTQYF. CDR3 bases: TGTGCCAGCAGTTTAAAGACAGGGTATTCAGATACGCAGTATTTT.

V is TRBV9 and J is TRBJ1-1; D ambiguous. V was trimmed by 0 bases and J by 4 bases, leaving 7 bases between them. CDR1 and CDR2 (germline): SGDLS, YYNGEE. The CDR3 extends over 13 amino acids. CDR3 DNA: TGTGCCAGCAGCGTAGCTGCGGGCACTGAAGCTTTCTTT. It is translated as CASSVAAGTEAFF.

The rearrangement links TRBV7-2 to TRBJ2-1; the match to TRBD2 covers 8 bases. The trim removed 5 bases at V and 4 bases at J, leaving 10 bases unmatched. Germline-derived CDR1 and CDR2 are SGHTA and FQGNSA. The CDR3 is 16 residues long. The CDR3 DNA follows: TGTGCCAGCAGCGAGGCCGGGACTAGGGGTTACAATGAGCAGTTCTTC. This sequence encodes CASSEAGTRGYNEQFF.

The chain couples TRBV11-3 to TRBJ2-3, with D possibly matching TRBD2 (6 bases). The CDR3 loop spans 14 amino acids. Trimming took 4 bases from V and 9 from J, leaving 17 bases between them. CDR1 and CDR2 (germline): SGHNT, YENEEA. The CDR3 DNA reads TGTGCCAGCAGCTCTGACGGGGGTCTACGAACGCAGTATTTT. It yields the protein CASSSDGGLRTQYF.

The CDR3 DNA reads TGTGCCAGCAGTTACCCCAGTCTAGCGGGCTACTACGAGCAGTACTTC. Translated, it gives CASSYPSLAGYYEQYF. The V gene is TRBV6-5, the J gene TRBJ2-7, with 8 positions matching TRBD2. In germline, CDR1 is MNHEY, CDR2 SVGAGI. The CDR3 is 16 amino acids. After removal of 2 bases from V and 3 bases from J, the junction contained 9 bases not matched to a gene.

V and J are TRBV24-1 and TRBJ1-4; TRBD1 aligns across 10 bases. V shed 10 bases, J shed 8 bases, and the junction held 6 bases outside the gene matches. The CDR3 runs to 13 residues. CDR1 KGHDR and CDR2 SFDVKD come from the germline V gene. CDR3: CATNRDRGEKLFF. The CDR3 nucleotides read TGTGCCACAAACCGGGACAGGGGCGAAAAACTGTTTTTT.

The chain links TRBV18 to TRBJ1-2, with D perhaps TRBD1 (5 bases). Germline CDR1 reads KGHSH; CDR2 reads LQKENI. The CDR3 has 15 amino acids. Trimming removed 2 bases from V and 1 base from J, with 11 bases in between. The CDR3 coding sequence is TGTGCCAGCTCACCAGTACAGGAGAGTAACTATGGCTACACCTTC. It translates to CASSPVQESNYGYTF.

The V gene is TRBV2, the J gene TRBJ1-1, with D tentatively TRBD1 (5 bases). Trimming left V 8 bases short and J 7 bases short, with 23 bases between. This CDR3 is built from 15 residues. Germline CDR1 reads SNHLY; CDR2 reads FYNNEI. The CDR3: CASVPSDSEFLEAFF. The CDR3 region has the DNA TGTGCCAGCGTTCCCTCTGACAGCGAGTTCCTTGAAGCTTTCTTT. Using reference TRBV2 and TRBJ1-1 for the parts outside the CDR3, the full variable domain is EPEVTQTPSHQVTQMGQEVILRCVPISNHLYFYWYRQILGQKVEFLVSFYNNEISEKSEIFDDQFSVERPDGSNFTLKIRSTKLEDSAMYFCASVPSDSEFLEAFFGQGTRLTVV.

The gene calls are TRBV6-5 and TRBJ2-7, with D maybe TRBD1 (6 bases). Germline V gene data show CDR1 as MNHEY and CDR2 as SVGAGI. V was cut by 2 bases and J by 6 bases, with 8 bases left in between. The CDR3 loop spans 12 amino acids. This chain's CDR3 is CASSYTGREQYF. In DNA, the CDR3 is TGTGCCAGCAGTTACACAGGGCGCGAGCAGTACTTC.

This chain connects TRBV14 to TRBJ1-2; D remains unclear. The V gene lost 1 base and the J gene lost 11 bases, with 11 bases spanning the gap. The CDR3 sequence is 12 residues long. Germline CDR1 SGHDN, CDR2 FVKESK. The DNA of the CDR3 is TGTGCCAGCAGCCAAGCGGGAAGACGTTACACCTTC. Protein: CASSQAGRRYTF.

This sequence joins TRBV6-5 and TRBJ1-2; D is possibly TRBD1 (6 bases). Germline CDR1 and CDR2: MNHEY and SVGAGI. This CDR3 comprises 15 residues. Trimming left V 0 bases short and J 4 bases short, with 12 bases between. The CDR3, as DNA: TGTGCCAGCAGTTACTCAATTTCAGGGGCCTATGGCTACACCTTC. It specifies CASSYSISGAYGYTF.

This clone was seen once. This rearrangement joins TRBV7-9 to TRBJ1-2; D possibly corresponds to TRBD1 (5 bases). V was shortened by 2 bases and J by 8 bases, with 12 bases between the two germline ends. The germline gives CDR1 SEHNR, CDR2 FQNEAQ (reference sequence). This CDR3 is 13 amino acids long. The CDR3, as DNA: TGTGCCAGCAGCTTACGACAGCCCCCGGGCTACACCTTC. Translated: CASSLRQPPGYTF. Filled out from reference TRBV7-9 and TRBJ1-2, the complete variable domain reads DTGVSQNPRHKITKRGQNVTFRCDPISEHNRLYWYRQTLGQGPEFLTYFQNEAQLEKSRLLSDRFSAERPKGSFSTLEIQRTEQGDSAMYLCASSLRQPPGYTFGSGTRLTVV.

This chain connects TRBV5-1 to TRBJ2-2; maybe TRBD2 (7 bases). Germline CDR1 reads SGHRS; CDR2 reads YFSETQ. This CDR3 is built from 15 residues. Trimming shortened V by 4 bases and J by 9 bases, and 19 bases separated the two germline ends. The CDR3 spells CASSPVAGAVRELFF. In nucleotides, the CDR3 is TGCGCCAGCAGCCCTGTCGCGGGGGCCGTACGGGAGCTGTTTTTT.

The rearrangement uses TRBV3-1 (or the pseudogene TRBV3-2) and TRBJ2-3; the match to TRBD2 covers 9 bases. Germline loops: CDR1 LGHDT, CDR2 YNNKEL (reference sequence). This CDR3 has 16 residues. V trimming: 1 base; J trimming: 6 bases; junction bases outside the gene matches: 8. The CDR3 loop reads CASSQVSGGTSDTQYF. The CDR3 DNA reads TGTGCCAGCAGCCAAGTTAGCGGGGGTACTTCGGATACGCAGTATTTT.

The rearrangement uses TRBV5-4 and TRBJ2-3, with TRBD2 identical over 9 bases. Germline CDR1 and CDR2: SGHNT and YYREEE (reference sequence). Trimming took 1 base from V and 5 from J; bases not matched to a gene: 8. The CDR3 runs to 16 residues. The CDR3 sequence is CASSLRAGGRQDTQYF. Written as DNA, the CDR3 is TGTGCCAGCAGCTTGAGGGCGGGGGGGAGGCAAGATACGCAGTATTTT.